This record looks at one T cell receptor beta chain sequence and its context. Antigen specificity is unknown. This entry comes from a study of Ad26.COV2.S vaccination and SARS-CoV-2 variants. Study-level information: The Ad26.COV2.S arm of the COV1001 trial was where the donor was placed. Broader study findings: The placebo group had lower spike-specific TCR breadth than the vaccine recipients did. Overall T cell responses may have been underestimated by the analyses of TCR breadth and depth. Spike-specific responses of CD8+ and CD4+ T cells were reported to display substantial breadth after vaccination.

The repertoire was sequenced with immunoSEQ multiplex PCR; TCRdb's copy has only in-frame clones and lacks some. The sample records fewer than 500,000 clones, 89% being singletons. There are 16 residues in the CDR3. Germline CDR1 reads MGHDK; CDR2 reads SYGVNS. Losses at the gene ends were 4 bases for V and 2 bases for J; bases not matched to a gene: 5. Treatment in this sample: around 19 received Ad26.COV2.S at low or high dose, single or two shots; five or six received placebo; per-sample allocation not given. It was on day 63 after the first vaccine or placebo injection that samples were taken. The sequencing used peripheral blood, collected in a trial of Ad26.COV2.S vaccine versus placebo. The rearrangement joins TRBV25-1 to TRBJ2-3; 11 nucleotides line up with TRBD2. The sequence was obtained from a person between 18 and 60 years old who received the Ad26.COV2.S COVID-19 vaccine or a placebo. The CDR3 coding sequence is TGTGCCAGCAGTGGACGACTAGCGGGGATCACAGATACGCAGTATTTT. Encoded protein: CASSGRLAGITDTQYF.